Given below is one T cell receptor (beta chain) in context. This sample was included in a study of OX40 agonist ivuxolimab in advanced cancers. V was pared by 5 bases and J by 6 bases, with 11 bases of the junction left unmatched. CDR3 length equals 16 residues. Germline CDR1 is SEHNR and CDR2 is FQNEAQ (reference sequence). Here immunoSEQ multiplex PCR was the method, and the copy in TCRdb shows in-frame clones only, minus some. The data contain nearly 55,000 clones, 85% to 90% of them seen just once; the ten biggest clones take up just over 1.4%. Autoimmune disease history or systemic immunosuppression led to patients being barred.

The source was CD4+ or CD8+ T cells sorted from blood, collected in a trial of the OX40 agonist ivuxolimab. The TCR was taken from an adult with an advanced solid tumor such as melanoma, head and neck, liver or kidney cancer. The V call is TRBV7-9, the J call TRBJ2-3, with 10 bases identical to TRBD2. Here the CDR3 reads CASSPKLAGSTDTQYF. The DNA of the CDR3 is TGTGCCAGCAGCCCTAAACTAGCGGGATCTACGGATACGCAGTATTTT.